The present entry profiles one TCR beta chain with its context. Antigen: not known. Reverse transcription of all isolated RNA meant that expressed TCRB transcripts were sequenced. TCRdb's copy holds only in-frame clones and misses some; the assay was immunoSEQ multiplex PCR. Of 60,000 or so clones listed, roughly 50% are singletons. The data stem from a study of beta chain features in type 1 diabetes. Study in general: Examined across all samples were some 110 million sorted cells. Study-level findings and limits: All four CD4+ subsets from Type 1 diabetes patients carried moderately but significantly shorter TCRB CDR3s.

Blood was collected once per donor into heparin, averaging about 100 mL. Central memory, naive, regulatory and stem cell-like memory CD4+ cells were sorted by CD45RO/CCR7/CD25/CD127/CD95/CD27. The CDR3 extends over 14 amino acids. From germline, CDR1 is MGHRA and CDR2 YSYEKL. V was shortened by 5 bases and J by 15 bases, with 23 bases between the two germline ends. The V gene is TRBV4-1, the J gene TRBJ2-1, with D hard to call. Sequencing input: Tregs from blood. This TCR was sampled from a woman in her thirties or forties with type 1 diabetes. CDR3 region: CASSSRPPQAQRFF. In nucleotides, the CDR3 is TGCGCCAGCAGCTCTCGCCCCCCCCAAGCCCAGCGGTTCTTC.